Listed below are T cell receptor beta chains from one sample, sequenced in a study of control samples from healthy donors and cancer patients. Profiling relied on immunoSEQ multiplex PCR, and the TCRdb table lists in-frame clones only, not all of them. The sample contains tens of thousands of clones, roughly 92% of which appear only once. What was sequenced was PBMCs. These receptor sequences come from a man younger than 45 with colorectal cancer. Both conserved end residues are part of each CDR3. Not every row has a clone size; where given, it reads once, few, many or a size class.

>TRBJ1-1|.|TRBV6-5
CASGFVMNTEAFF
>TRBJ2-7|.|TRBV7-9
CASSPDRELFYEQYF
>TRBJ1-5|.|TRBV3-1/TRBV3-2
CARNYRDTDNQPQHF
>TRBJ1-2|.|TRBV12-5
CASGDRANYGYTF
>TRBJ2-1|.|TRBV9
CASSVYRGTYNEQFF
>TRBJ1-6|.|TRBV19
CASRTGGSPLHF
>TRBJ2-2|.|TRBV4-1
CASSQDSANTGELFF
>TRBJ1-3|.|TRBV6-1
CASSVAGISGNTIYF
>TRBJ2-5|once|TRBV11-2
CASSGPGTGSQETQYF
>TRBJ2-3|.|TRBV10-1
CASSESTRTHTRTDTQYF
>TRBJ1-2|once|TRBV4-3
CASSLQGEGGYGYTF
>TRBJ1-1|once|TRBV2
CASSAVNTEAFF
>TRBJ1-3|.|TRBV28
CASRSWTEGNTIYF
>TRBJ2-1|.|TRBV5-1
CASSFISNEQFF
>TRBJ2-5|.|TRBV7-2
CASSLMRMETQYF
>TRBJ2-1|.|TRBV10-1
CASSPNRGGGEQFF
>TRBJ2-5|.|TRBV7-2
CASSLNPWGGAQYF
>TRBJ1-4|.|TRBV7-2
CASSLPGTVEKLFF
>TRBJ2-3|.|TRBV2
CASILGLATDTQYF
>TRBJ2-7|.|TRBV5-4
CASSLAGSSYEQYF
>TRBJ1-2|.|TRBV4-3
CASSQVSGLGNWLSGYTF
>TRBJ1-3|few|TRBV18
CASSPYLIDDSSSGNTIYF
>TRBJ1-3|few|TRBV6-5
CATSLGYSGNTIYF
>TRBJ2-1|once|TRBV10-1
CASSLTSGSTRFSYNEQFF
>TRBJ2-2|.|TRBV5-8
CASTRGTGVINTGELFF
>TRBJ2-1|.|TRBV11-2
CASSLGGTRGYNEQFF
>TRBJ2-1|.|TRBV11-3
CASSLAGSGSYEQFF
>TRBJ1-4|.|TRBV5-1
CASSLAGTQGEKLFF
>TRBJ2-1|.|TRBV10-2
CASSEVTSGGYNEQFF
>TRBJ1-4|once|TRBV6-5
CASSYSPGQPGEKLFF